The present TCR beta chain was sequenced within a study of blood T cell repertoires in COVID-19. Study information: The United States, Italy and Spain were the sources of the acute and convalescent COVID-19 samples. PBMCs, B-cell-depleted T cells, or T cells provided the cDNA or gDNA that made up the material.

Per the original data handling: By means of reference gene primer amplification, nucleated cell counts were estimated. Generated by immunoSEQ multiplex PCR, the TCRdb table keeps only in-frame clones and is missing some. V, J and clone size are those of that table, while D and trimming were read from the DNA. The sample shows some 100,000 clones, 88% of them seen only once. The CDR3 loop spans 14 amino acids. Germline V gene sequence: CDR1 SQVTM, CDR2 ANQGSEA. The J segment lost 0 bases and the V segment lost 4 bases, leaving 3 bases of the junction unmatched. V is TRBV29-1 and J is TRBJ1-1; 9 nucleotides match TRBD1. The sample taken for sequencing was peripheral blood. The TCR comes from a woman between 55 and 75 years old with acute or convalescent COVID-19. The chain's CDR3 is CSVATGGMNTEAFF. In DNA form, the CDR3 reads TGCAGCGTTGCAACAGGGGGCATGAACACTGAAGCTTTCTTT. The full variable domain, rest sourced from reference TRBV29-1 and TRBJ1-1, is SAVISQKPSRDICQRGTSLTIQCQVDSQVTMMFWYRQQPGQSLTLIATANQGSEATYESGFVIDKFPISRPNLTFSTLTVSNMSPEDSSIYLCSVATGGMNTEAFFGQGTRLTVV.